Listed below are T cell receptor beta chains from one sample, sequenced in a study of T cells in Graves' hyperthyroidism and ophthalmopathy. TCRdb processed the multiplex PCR reads anew with MiXCR; each CDR3 protein has one entry. This sample carries about 420,000 distinct CDR3 sequences, 15% to 18% of them seen once, and the ten largest clones take 12% to 15%. Sequencing used blood. These receptors were taken from a young woman with Graves' hyperthyroidism. Both conserved end residues are part of each CDR3. The D gene is left open where the match is weak. The size entry is marked missing in some rows and otherwise reads once, few, many or a size class.

TRBD1	many	TRBJ1-1	TRBV7-9	CASSLQGQVNTEAFF	TGTGCCAGCAGCTTACAGGGACAGGTGAACACTGAAGCTTTCTTT
.	.	TRBJ1-1	TRBV9	CASTRGGWDTEAFF	TGTGCCAGCACCCGCGGGGGCTGGGACACTGAAGCTTTCTTT
.	.	TRBJ2-6	TRBV7-9	CASSSSGGPSGANVLTF	TGTGCCAGCAGCTCTTCCGGGGGCCCCTCTGGGGCCAACGTCCTGACTTTC
.	.	TRBJ2-1	TRBV7-9	CASSLDGGNYNEQFF	TGTGCCAGCAGCTTAGACGGGGGCAATTACAATGAGCAGTTCTTC
.	many	TRBJ2-1	TRBV11-2	CASSSIRGHNEQFF	TGTGCCAGCAGCTCTATAAGGGGCCACAATGAGCAGTTCTTC
.	many	TRBJ2-1	TRBV20-1	CSASSGGIGTYNEQFF	TGCAGTGCTTCATCAGGTGGGATAGGTACCTACAATGAGCAGTTCTTC
.	.	TRBJ1-5	TRBV28	CASSPPHQPQHF	TGTGCCAGCAGCCCTCCCCATCAGCCCCAGCATTTT
.	many	TRBJ1-1	TRBV6-1	CASSINTLGVNTEAFF	TGTGCCAGCAGCATCAACACTTTGGGGGTAAACACTGAAGCTTTCTTT
.	.	TRBJ2-5	TRBV20-1	CSARITYQETQYF	TGCAGTGCTAGAATTACGTACCAAGAGACCCAGTACTTC
.	.	TRBJ2-3	TRBV20-1	CSARLSPPDTQYF	TGCAGTGCTAGGTTGTCTCCCCCAGATACGCAGTATTTT
.	.	TRBJ1-2	TRBV4-3	CASSHGTPVYGYTF	TGCGCCAGCAGCCATGGGACCCCGGTTTATGGCTACACCTTC
.	few	TRBJ1-4	TRBV28	CASSPGGAGGDEKLFF	TGTGCCAGCAGTCCGGGGGGCGCGGGAGGCGATGAAAAACTGTTTTTT
.	.	TRBJ1-1	TRBV7-2	CASSFVSGADTEAFF	TGTGCCAGCAGCTTCGTGTCAGGGGCGGACACTGAAGCTTTCTTT
TRBD2	many	TRBJ2-1	TRBV7-3	CASSFGLAGADEQFF	TGTGCCAGCAGCTTCGGACTAGCGGGAGCCGATGAGCAGTTCTTC
.	.	TRBJ1-2	TRBV12-3/TRBV12-4	CASSTGISNYGYTF	TGTGCCAGCAGCACAGGGATCTCTAACTATGGCTACACCTTC